The 9 T cell receptor beta chains listed next were all sequenced from one sample in a study of cytomegalovirus exposure and HLA in healthy donors. The PCR was carried out with 60 Vbeta primers and 13 Jbeta primers. Assay used: immunoSEQ multiplex PCR; TCRdb lists only in-frame clones, some missing. The sample carries around 31,000 clones, around nine tenths recorded once. The sample taken for sequencing was PBMCs. Every receptor here comes from a boy aged 5-17 years in good health and CMV-seronegative.

This clone was counted between two and nine times. The chain employs TRBV6-5 and TRBJ1-3; D ambiguous. Trimming removed 2 bases at V and 2 bases at J, with 10 bases between. Germline V gene data show CDR1 as MNHEY and CDR2 as SVGAGI. This CDR3 region has 15 residues. The CDR3: CASSYVSGAGNTIYF. CDR3 DNA sequence: TGTGCCAGCAGTTACGTGAGCGGTGCTGGAAACACCATATATTTT.

The chain has TRBV5-5 and TRBJ2-1; TRBD2 agrees at 11 bases. V lost 1 base to trimming and J lost 4 bases; unmatched junction nucleotides: 7. CDR3 size: 17 residues. CDR1 and CDR2 from the germline V gene are SGHKS and YYEKEE (reference sequence). The CDR3 here is CASSLTLGLAVYNEQFF. The CDR3 DNA follows: TGTGCCAGCAGCTTGACGCTGGGACTAGCGGTTTACAATGAGCAGTTCTTC.

This rearrangement joins TRBV4-3 to TRBJ1-6; TRBD1 matches 8 bases. Germline V gene sequence: CDR1 LGHNA, CDR2 YSLEER. The length of the CDR3 is 17 residues. After removal of 0 bases from V and 7 bases from J, the junction contained 8 bases not matched to a gene. Here the CDR3 reads CASSQDETTGANSPLHF. The DNA of the CDR3 is TGCGCCAGCAGCCAAGACGAGACGACAGGGGCCAATTCACCCCTCCACTTT.

The V gene is TRBV7-9, the J gene TRBJ2-7; perhaps TRBD2 as D (5 bases). This CDR3 comprises 13 residues. Germline loops: CDR1 SEHNR, CDR2 FQNEAQ (reference sequence). The V end was cut by 5 bases, the J end by 6 bases, with 14 bases between. CDR3 DNA: TGTGCCAGCAGCCCGGACCCTGCGGGCGAGCAGTACTTC. This translates into CASSPDPAGEQYF.

This chain joins TRBV9 and TRBJ2-7; tentatively, D is TRBD1 (6 bases). The CDR3 has 15 amino acids. Deletions cut 2 bases from V and 0 bases from J, with 12 bases between. Per germline, CDR1 SGDLS and CDR2 YYNGEE. Here the CDR3 reads CASSVGSDSSYEQYF. The CDR3 DNA reads as TGTGCCAGCAGCGTCGGATCGGACAGCTCCTACGAGCAGTACTTC.

V gene TRBV7-9 combines with J gene TRBJ2-7, with 8 bases identical to TRBD1. Germline CDR1 is SEHNR and CDR2 is FQNEAQ (reference sequence). This CDR3 is 14 amino acids long. V gave up 2 bases and J gave up 5 bases; unmatched junction bases: 5. The CDR3 DNA sequence: TGTGCCAGCAGCTTAAGGACAGGGTTCAACGAGCAGTACTTC. Translating it yields CASSLRTGFNEQYF.

The J gene is TRBJ1-6, the V gene TRBV10-3, with 9 nucleotides matching TRBD1. Trimming cost V 2 bases and J 7 bases; bases outside gene matches: 9. The germline gives CDR1 ENHRY, CDR2 SYGVKD. The CDR3 is made up of 17 amino acids. CDR3 sequence reads: CAISERNRDRVNSPLHF. The CDR3 DNA sequence: TGTGCCATCAGTGAGCGGAACCGGGACAGGGTGAATTCACCCCTCCACTTT.

The rearrangement uses TRBV19 and TRBJ2-7; TRBD2 might be the D (7 bases). V was pared by 3 bases and J by 3 bases, with 12 bases between. The CDR3 consists of 14 residues. CDR1 and CDR2 (germline): LNHDA, SQIVND (reference sequence). The CDR3 DNA sequence: TGTGCCAGTAGTATGGGCGGGGGCTTCTACGAGCAGTACTTC. This sequence encodes CASSMGGGFYEQYF.

This clone was seen once. V is TRBV4-1 and J is TRBJ1-2, with TRBD1 matching 9 bases. Germline V gene data show CDR1 as MGHRA and CDR2 as YSYEKL. CDR3 length equals 15 residues. Trimming at V came to 5 bases and at J to 4 bases, leaving 8 bases not matched to a gene. The CDR3 DNA follows: TGCGCCAGCAGCACTCAACAGGGGGCAGGCTATGGCTACACCTTC. Translated, it gives CASSTQQGAGYGYTF.